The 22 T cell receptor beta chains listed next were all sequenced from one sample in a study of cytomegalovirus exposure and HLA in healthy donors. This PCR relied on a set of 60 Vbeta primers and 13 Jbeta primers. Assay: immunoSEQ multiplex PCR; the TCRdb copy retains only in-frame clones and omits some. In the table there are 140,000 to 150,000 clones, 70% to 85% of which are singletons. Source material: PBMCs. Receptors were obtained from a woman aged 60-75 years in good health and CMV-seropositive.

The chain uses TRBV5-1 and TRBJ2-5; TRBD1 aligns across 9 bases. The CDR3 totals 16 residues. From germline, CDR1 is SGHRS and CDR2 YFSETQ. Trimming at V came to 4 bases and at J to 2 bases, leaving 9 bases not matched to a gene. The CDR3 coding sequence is TGCGCCAGCAGCATCGGGACAGGGTCGCGTCAAGAGACCCAGTACTTC. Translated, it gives CASSIGTGSRQETQYF. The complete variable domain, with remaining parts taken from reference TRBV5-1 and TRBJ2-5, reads KAGVTQTPRYLIKTRGQQVTLSCSPISGHRSVSWYQQTPGQGLQFLFEYFSETQRNKGNFPGRFSGRQFSNSRSEMNVSTLELGDSALYLCASSIGTGSRQETQYFGPGTRLLVL.

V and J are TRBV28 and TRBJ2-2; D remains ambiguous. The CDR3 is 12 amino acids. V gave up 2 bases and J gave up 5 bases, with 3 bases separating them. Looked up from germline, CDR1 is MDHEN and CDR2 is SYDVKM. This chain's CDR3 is CASSLPTGELFF. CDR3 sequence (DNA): TGTGCCAGCAGTTTACCGACCGGGGAGCTGTTTTTT.

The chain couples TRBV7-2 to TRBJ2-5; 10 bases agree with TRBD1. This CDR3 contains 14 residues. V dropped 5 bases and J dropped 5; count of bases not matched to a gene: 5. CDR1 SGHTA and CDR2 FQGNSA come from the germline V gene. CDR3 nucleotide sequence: TGTGCCAGCAGCGACAGGACAGGGGGGGAGACCCAGTACTTC. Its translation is CASSDRTGGETQYF.

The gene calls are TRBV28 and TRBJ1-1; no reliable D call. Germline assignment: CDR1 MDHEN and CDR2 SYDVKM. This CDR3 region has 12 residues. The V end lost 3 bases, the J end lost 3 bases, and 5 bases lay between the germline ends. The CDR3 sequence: CASSFYDTEAFF. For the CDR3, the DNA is TGTGCCAGCAGTTTTTATGACACTGAAGCTTTCTTT.

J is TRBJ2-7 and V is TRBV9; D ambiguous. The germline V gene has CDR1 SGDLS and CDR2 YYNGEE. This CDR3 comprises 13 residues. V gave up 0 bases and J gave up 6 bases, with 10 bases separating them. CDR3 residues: CASSVDTPGEQYF. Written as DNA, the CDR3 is TGTGCCAGCAGCGTAGATACCCCCGGCGAGCAGTACTTC. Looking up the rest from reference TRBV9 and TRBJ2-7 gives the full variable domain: DSGVTQTPKHLITATGQRVTLRCSPRSGDLSVYWYQQSLDQGLQFLIQYYNGEERAKGNILERFSAQQFPDLHSELNLSSLELGDSALYFCASSVDTPGEQYFGPGTRLTVT.

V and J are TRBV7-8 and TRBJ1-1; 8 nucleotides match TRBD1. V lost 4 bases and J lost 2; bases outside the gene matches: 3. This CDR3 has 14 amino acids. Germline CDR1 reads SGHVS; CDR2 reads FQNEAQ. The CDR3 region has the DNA TGTGCCAGCAGCTACCAGGGGGCAAACACTGAAGCTTTCTTT. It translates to CASSYQGANTEAFF. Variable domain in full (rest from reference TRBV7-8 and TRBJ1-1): GAGVSQSPRYKVAKRGQDVALRCDPISGHVSLFWYQQALGQGPEFLTYFQNEAQLDKSGLPSDRFFAERPEGSVSTLKIQRTQQEDSAVYLCASSYQGANTEAFFGQGTRLTVV.

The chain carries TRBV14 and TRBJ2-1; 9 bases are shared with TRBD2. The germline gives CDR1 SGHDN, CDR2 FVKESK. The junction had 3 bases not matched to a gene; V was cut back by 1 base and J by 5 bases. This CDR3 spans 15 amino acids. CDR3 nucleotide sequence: TGTGCCAGCAGCCAAGGACTAGCGGATCACAATGAGCAGTTCTTC. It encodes CASSQGLADHNEQFF.

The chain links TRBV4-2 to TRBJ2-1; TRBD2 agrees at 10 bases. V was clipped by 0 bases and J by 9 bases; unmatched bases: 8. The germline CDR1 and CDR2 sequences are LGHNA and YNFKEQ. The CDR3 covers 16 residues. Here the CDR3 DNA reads TGTGCCAGCAGCCAAGATGGGGCTAGCGGGAGCGGTGAGCAGTTCTTC. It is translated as CASSQDGASGSGEQFF.

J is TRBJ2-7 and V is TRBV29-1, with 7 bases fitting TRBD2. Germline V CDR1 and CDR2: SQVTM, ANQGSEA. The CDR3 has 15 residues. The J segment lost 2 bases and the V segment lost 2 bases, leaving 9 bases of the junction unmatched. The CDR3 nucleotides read TGCAGCGTTGAATTTCCGGGACTACCAGCCTACGAGCAGTACTTC. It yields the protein CSVEFPGLPAYEQYF.

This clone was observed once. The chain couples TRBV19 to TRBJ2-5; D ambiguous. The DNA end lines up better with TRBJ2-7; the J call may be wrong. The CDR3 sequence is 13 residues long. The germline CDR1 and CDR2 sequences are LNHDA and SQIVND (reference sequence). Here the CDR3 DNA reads TGTGCCAGTAGTATTGGCCCTTACTACGAGCAGTACTTC. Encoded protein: CASSIGPYYEQYF.

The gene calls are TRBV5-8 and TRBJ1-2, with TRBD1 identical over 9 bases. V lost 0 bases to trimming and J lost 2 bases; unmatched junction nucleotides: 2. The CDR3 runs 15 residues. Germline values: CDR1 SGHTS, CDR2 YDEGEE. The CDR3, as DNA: TGTGCCAGCAGCTTGGGGACAGGGGACAACTATGGCTACACCTTC. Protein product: CASSLGTGDNYGYTF. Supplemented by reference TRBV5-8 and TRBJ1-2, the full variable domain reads EAGVTQSPTHLIKTRGQQATLRCSPISGHTSVYWYQQALGLGLQFLLWYDEGEERNRGNFPPRFSGRQFPNYSSELNVNALELEDSALYLCASSLGTGDNYGYTFGSGTRLTVV.

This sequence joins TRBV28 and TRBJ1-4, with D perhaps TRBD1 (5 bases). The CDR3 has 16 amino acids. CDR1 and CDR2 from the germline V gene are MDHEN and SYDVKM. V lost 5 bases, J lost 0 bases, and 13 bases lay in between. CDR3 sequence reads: CASSGAGIATNEKLFF. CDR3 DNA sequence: TGTGCCAGCAGTGGGGCAGGGATCGCAACTAATGAAAAACTGTTTTTT.

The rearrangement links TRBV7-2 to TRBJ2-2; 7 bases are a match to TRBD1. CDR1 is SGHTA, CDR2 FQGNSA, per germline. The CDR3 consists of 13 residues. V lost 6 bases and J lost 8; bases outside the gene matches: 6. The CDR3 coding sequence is TGTGCCAGCAGACGTGACAGGGCGGGGGAGCTGTTTTTT. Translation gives CASRRDRAGELFF.

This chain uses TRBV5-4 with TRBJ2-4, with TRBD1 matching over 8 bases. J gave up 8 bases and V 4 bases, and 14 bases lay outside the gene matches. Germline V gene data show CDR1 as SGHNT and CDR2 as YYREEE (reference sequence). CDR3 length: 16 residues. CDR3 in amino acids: CASSPLGAGGADIQYF. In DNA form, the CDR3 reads TGTGCCAGCAGCCCCCTTGGGGCAGGGGGCGCTGACATTCAGTACTTC.

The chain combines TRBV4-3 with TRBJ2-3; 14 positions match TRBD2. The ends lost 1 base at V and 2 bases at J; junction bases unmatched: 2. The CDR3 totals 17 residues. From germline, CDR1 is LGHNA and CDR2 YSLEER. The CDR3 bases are TGCGCCAGCAGCCAAGGGACTAGCGGGAGGCCCACAGATACGCAGTATTTT. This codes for CASSQGTSGRPTDTQYF.

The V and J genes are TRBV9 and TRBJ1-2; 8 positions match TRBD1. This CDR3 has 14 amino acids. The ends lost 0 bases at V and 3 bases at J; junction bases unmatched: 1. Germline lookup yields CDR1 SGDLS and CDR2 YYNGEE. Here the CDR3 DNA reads TGTGCCAGCAGCGTAGAACAGGGGGACTATGGCTACACCTTC. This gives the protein CASSVEQGDYGYTF. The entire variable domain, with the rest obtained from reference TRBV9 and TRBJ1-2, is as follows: DSGVTQTPKHLITATGQRVTLRCSPRSGDLSVYWYQQSLDQGLQFLIQYYNGEERAKGNILERFSAQQFPDLHSELNLSSLELGDSALYFCASSVEQGDYGYTFGSGTRLTVV.

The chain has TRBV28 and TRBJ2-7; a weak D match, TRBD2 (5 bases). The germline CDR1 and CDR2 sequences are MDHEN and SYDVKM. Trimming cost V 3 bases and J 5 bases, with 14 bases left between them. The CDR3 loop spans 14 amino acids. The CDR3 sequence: CASSFDTGSNEQYF. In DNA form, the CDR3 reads TGTGCCAGCAGTTTTGACACGGGGAGCAACGAGCAGTACTTC. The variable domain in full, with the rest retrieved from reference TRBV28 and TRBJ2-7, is DVKVTQSSRYLVKRTGEKVFLECVQDMDHENMFWYRQDPGLGLRLIYFSYDVKMKEKGDIPEGYSVSREKKERFSLILESASTNQTSMYLCASSFDTGSNEQYFGPGTRLTVT.

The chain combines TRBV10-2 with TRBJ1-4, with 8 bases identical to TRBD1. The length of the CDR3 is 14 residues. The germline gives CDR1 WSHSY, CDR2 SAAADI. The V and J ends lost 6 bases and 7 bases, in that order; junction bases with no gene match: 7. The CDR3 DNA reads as TGCGCCAGCAGCAAGGACAGGGTTTCTGAAAAACTGTTTTTT. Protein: CASSKDRVSEKLFF.

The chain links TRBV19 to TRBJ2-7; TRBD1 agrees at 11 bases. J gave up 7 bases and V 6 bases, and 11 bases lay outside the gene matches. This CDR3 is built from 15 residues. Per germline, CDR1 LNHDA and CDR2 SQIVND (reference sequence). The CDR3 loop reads CASSTGTGGLEEQYF. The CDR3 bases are TGTGCCAGTAGCACCGGGACAGGGGGATTAGAGGAGCAGTACTTC.

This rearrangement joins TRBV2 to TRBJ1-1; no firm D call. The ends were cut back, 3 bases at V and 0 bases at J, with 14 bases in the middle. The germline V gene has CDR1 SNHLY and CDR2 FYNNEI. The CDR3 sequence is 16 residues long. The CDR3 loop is CASSDGELIMNTEAFF. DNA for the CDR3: TGTGCCAGCAGTGATGGGGAGCTGATTATGAACACTGAAGCTTTCTTT.

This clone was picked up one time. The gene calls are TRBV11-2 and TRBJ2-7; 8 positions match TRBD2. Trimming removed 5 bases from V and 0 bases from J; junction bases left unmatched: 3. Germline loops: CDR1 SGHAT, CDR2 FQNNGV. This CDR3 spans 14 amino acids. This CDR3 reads CASSQLAASYEQYF. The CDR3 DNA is TGTGCCAGCAGCCAACTAGCGGCCTCCTACGAGCAGTACTTC.

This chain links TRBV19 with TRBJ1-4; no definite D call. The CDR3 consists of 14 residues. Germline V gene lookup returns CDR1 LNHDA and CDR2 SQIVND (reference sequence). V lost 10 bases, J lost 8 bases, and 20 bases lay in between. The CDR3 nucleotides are TGTGCCACCACCCCGAGCGGGGAACGGGAAAAACTGTTTTTT. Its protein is CATTPSGEREKLFF.